The 27 T cell receptor beta chains below come from one sample, sequenced in a study of T cell responses to AZD1222 COVID-19 vaccine. Libraries were prepared by immunoSEQ multiplex PCR; TCRdb keeps only in-frame clonotypes and omits some of them. The sample shows around 99,000 clones, around 90% of them seen only once. Sample: peripheral blood, taken on day 0 of MenACWY control vaccination. These TCRs come from an adult in good health.

This chain uses TRBV28 with TRBJ1-3; 11 bases map to TRBD1. Germline CDR1 is MDHEN and CDR2 is SYDVKM. This CDR3 region has 17 residues. The V segment lost 3 bases and the J segment 3 bases; nucleotides outside the gene matches: 7. CDR3 nucleotide sequence: TGTGCCAGCAGTTTCGGGACAGGGGGTTTCTTTGGAAACACCATATATTTT. Residues: CASSFGTGGFFGNTIYF.

This rearrangement joins TRBV4-1 to TRBJ2-7, with 11 bases lining up with TRBD1. Germline CDR1 is MGHRA and CDR2 is YSYEKL. This CDR3 region has 16 residues. Trimming at V came to 1 base and at J to 0 bases, leaving 2 bases not matched to a gene. CDR3 coding DNA: TGCGCCAGCAGCCAAGGGACAGGGGGCGACTCCTACGAGCAGTACTTC. It yields the protein CASSQGTGGDSYEQYF.

The rearrangement joins TRBV19 to TRBJ2-7; 9 bases fit TRBD1. The CDR3 loop spans 14 amino acids. Germline lookup yields CDR1 LNHDA and CDR2 SQIVND (reference sequence). The trim removed 5 bases at V and 6 bases at J, leaving 8 bases unmatched. The chain's CDR3 is CASSEDRGPVEQYF. The CDR3 region has the DNA TGTGCCAGTAGTGAGGACAGGGGTCCGGTCGAGCAGTACTTC.

The chain has TRBV19 and TRBJ1-2; 7 nucleotides line up with TRBD1. The CDR3 runs 17 residues. Per germline, CDR1 LNHDA and CDR2 SQIVND (reference sequence). J was trimmed by 2 bases and V by 1 base; bases with no gene match: 10. The CDR3 region is CASSIAQGQPPNYGYTF. The DNA for the CDR3 is TGTGCCAGTAGTATAGCCCAGGGACAGCCACCAAACTATGGCTACACCTTC.

The CDR3: CASSQGGTGIDEQYF. As DNA, the CDR3 is TGTGCCAGCAGTCAAGGCGGGACAGGTATTGACGAGCAGTACTTC. The chain carries TRBV25-1 and TRBJ2-7; 8 positions agree with TRBD1. The J segment lost 5 bases and the V segment lost 5 bases, leaving 11 bases of the junction unmatched. This CDR3 has 15 residues. Germline CDR1 reads MGHDK; CDR2 reads SYGVNS.

The rearrangement links TRBV6-1 to TRBJ2-3, with D tentatively TRBD2 (6 bases). Trimming shortened V by 3 bases and J by 4 bases, and 11 bases separated the two germline ends. The germline CDR1 and CDR2 sequences are MNHNS and SASEGT. CDR3 length: 14 amino acids. The CDR3 sequence: CASSERGWADTQYF. The CDR3 nucleotides read TGTGCCAGCAGTGAGCGGGGCTGGGCAGATACGCAGTATTTT.

The chain couples TRBV6-5 to TRBJ2-2, with 7 bases fitting TRBD1. Per the germline V gene, CDR1 is MNHEY and CDR2 is SVGAGI. This CDR3 comprises 14 residues. Germline trimming cut 7 bases from V and 2 bases from J; bases unmatched to any gene: 4. Here the CDR3 reads CASTTGRNTGELFF. CDR3 coding DNA: TGTGCCAGCACGACAGGGAGAAACACCGGGGAGCTGTTTTTT.

The V and J genes are TRBV7-9 and TRBJ1-2; D is unclear. Germline assignment: CDR1 SEHNR and CDR2 FQNEAQ (reference sequence). Trimming stripped 2 bases from V and 3 bases from J, with 7 bases between. CDR3 length: 13 residues. The chain's CDR3 is CASSLQVDYGYTF. CDR3 nucleotides: TGTGCCAGCAGCTTACAGGTCGACTATGGCTACACCTTC.

This chain connects TRBV7-2 to TRBJ2-1; unclear D gene. The CDR3 sequence is 13 residues long. Germline CDR1 and CDR2: SGHTA and FQGNSA. Trimming pared 5 bases from V and 8 bases from J, leaving 13 bases between. The CDR3 here is CASSTDHPYEQFF. The CDR3 coding sequence is TGTGCCAGCAGCACGGACCACCCTTATGAGCAGTTCTTC.

This clone was picked up one time. V gene TRBV28 combines with J gene TRBJ1-2; TRBD1 aligns across 9 bases. The trim removed 5 bases at V and 4 bases at J, leaving 2 bases unmatched. Germline V lookup: CDR1 MDHEN, CDR2 SYDVKM. The CDR3 length is 13 residues. The CDR3 DNA reads TGTGCCAGCAGTAAACAGGGGGCCTATGGCTACACCTTC. It encodes CASSKQGAYGYTF.

The genes are TRBV18 and TRBJ1-6; D is unclear. Trimming cost V 3 bases and J 7 bases, with 13 bases left between them. CDR3 length equals 15 residues. Looked up from germline, CDR1 is KGHSH and CDR2 is LQKENI. CDR3 in amino acids: CASSPPAPRNSPLHF. The DNA for the CDR3 is TGTGCCAGCTCACCCCCGGCCCCAAGGAATTCACCCCTCCACTTT.

The V call is TRBV18, the J call TRBJ1-2; the D is unclear. The CDR3 has 13 amino acids. Germline V gene data show CDR1 as KGHSH and CDR2 as LQKENI. V lost 5 bases to trimming and J lost 4 bases, with 11 bases between them. CDR3 DNA sequence: TGTGCCAGCTCAGGCGGGGAGAGCTATGGCTACACCTTC. Protein sequence: CASSGGESYGYTF.

This clone appeared once. The rearrangement links TRBV3-1 (or the pseudogene TRBV3-2) to TRBJ1-1, with no clear D. V lost 1 base to trimming and J lost 4 bases, with 7 bases between them. In germline, CDR1 is LGHDT, CDR2 YNNKEL (reference sequence). The CDR3 contains 13 residues. The CDR3 region has the DNA TGTGCCAGCAGCCAAGGGGTAAGCACTGAAGCTTTCTTT. Its protein is CASSQGVSTEAFF.

The CDR3 DNA follows: TGCGCCAGCAGCCAAGATTGGCGTAATCAGCCCCAGCATTTT. Translated: CASSQDWRNQPQHF. The V and J genes are TRBV4-3 and TRBJ1-5; D gene unclear. Germline CDR1 reads LGHNA; CDR2 reads YSLEER. V shed 0 bases and J shed 4 bases, with 7 bases lying between them. The CDR3 covers 14 residues.

This clone has just one count. This chain connects TRBV28 to TRBJ2-3; tentative D call: TRBD1 (6 bases). CDR3 length: 15 residues. Between the trimmed V and J ends, which lost 3 bases and 3 bases, there was a span of 13 bases. The germline gives CDR1 MDHEN, CDR2 SYDVKM. CDR3: CASSFLQGWTDTQYF. The CDR3 bases are TGTGCCAGCAGTTTTTTACAGGGCTGGACAGATACGCAGTATTTT.

This chain connects TRBV29-1 to TRBJ2-1; perhaps TRBD2 as D (5 bases). The germline gives CDR1 SQVTM, CDR2 ANQGSEA. The V end lost 4 bases, the J end lost 7 bases, and 5 bases lay between the germline ends. This CDR3 spans 10 amino acids. CDR3 nucleotides: TGCAGCGTTGCGGGGAATGAGCAGTTCTTC. Translating it yields CSVAGNEQFF.

The chain employs TRBV5-5 and TRBJ1-2; TRBD1 matches 9 bases. V lost 1 base, J lost 5 bases, and 6 bases stayed unmatched. CDR1 is SGHKS, CDR2 YYEKEE, per germline (reference sequence). There are 15 residues in the CDR3. The DNA of the CDR3 is TGTGCCAGCAGCTTGTCCCTGACAGGGGGTTATGGCTACACCTTC. Translation: CASSLSLTGGYGYTF.

This rearrangement joins TRBV7-8 to TRBJ2-3; TRBD1 matches at 8 bases. Trimming removed 3 bases from V and 6 bases from J; junction bases left unmatched: 8. Germline-derived CDR1 and CDR2 are SGHVS and FQNEAQ. CDR3 length: 15 amino acids. CDR3 in DNA: TGTGCCAGCAGCTTGGAGACAGGGGCAGCGGATACGCAGTATTTT. Translated: CASSLETGAADTQYF.

The rearrangement uses TRBV7-8 and TRBJ2-7; D uncertain. The V and J ends lost 5 bases and 3 bases respectively, with 11 bases between them. This CDR3 has 13 amino acids. Germline CDR1 is SGHVS and CDR2 is FQNEAQ. For the CDR3, the DNA is TGTGCCAGCAGCACCCAAAGGAGCTACGAGCAGTACTTC. Translated, it gives CASSTQRSYEQYF.

The chain links TRBV5-4 to TRBJ1-2, with D perhaps matching TRBD1 (5 bases). CDR3 length: 13 residues. Trimming stripped 0 bases from V and 8 bases from J, with 11 bases between. In germline, CDR1 is SGHNT, CDR2 YYREEE (reference sequence). The CDR3 nucleotides are TGTGCCAGCAGCTTGGAGGGCAGGGACGGCTACACCTTC. Amino acids: CASSLEGRDGYTF.

The genes are TRBV19 and TRBJ1-6; D is uncertain. V lost 0 bases, J lost 14 bases, and 14 bases lay in between. The CDR3 extends over 14 amino acids. CDR1 and CDR2 from the germline V gene are LNHDA and SQIVND (reference sequence). CDR3 sequence: CASSIDFSRPTLHF. The CDR3 coding sequence is TGTGCCAGTAGTATAGATTTTAGTCGGCCGACCCTCCACTTT. Full variable domain (rest looked up from reference TRBV19 and TRBJ1-6): DGGITQSPKYLFRKEGQNVTLSCEQNLNHDAMYWYRQDPGQGLRLIYYSQIVNDFQKGDIAEGYSVSREKKESFPLTVTSAQKNPTAFYLCASSIDFSRPTLHFGNGTRLTVT.

V is TRBV4-3 and J is TRBJ1-2; 8 nucleotides align to TRBD1. This CDR3 has 15 residues. Germline trimming cut 0 bases from V and 7 bases from J; bases unmatched to any gene: 7. CDR1 LGHNA and CDR2 YSLEER come from the germline V gene. CDR3 residues: CASSQDINRGGGYTF. CDR3 coding DNA: TGCGCCAGCAGCCAAGATATAAACAGGGGGGGTGGCTACACCTTC.

V usage is TRBV10-3 and J usage is TRBJ1-3; D uncertain. The CDR3 spans 16 residues. Per germline, CDR1 ENHRY and CDR2 SYGVKD. With 0 bases removed from V and 0 bases from J, the gap between germline ends came to 9 bases. CDR3 DNA sequence: TGTGCCATCAGTGAGTCGACGGGCCACTCTGGAAACACCATATATTTT. It encodes CAISESTGHSGNTIYF.

This chain uses TRBV4-3 with TRBJ1-2; D possibly corresponds to TRBD1 (5 bases). V shed 0 bases and J shed 4 bases, with 18 bases lying between them. Germline assignment: CDR1 LGHNA and CDR2 YSLEER. The CDR3 loop spans 17 amino acids. This chain's CDR3 is CASSQDVSAGRAYGYTF. DNA for the CDR3: TGCGCCAGCAGCCAAGATGTAAGCGCGGGACGGGCCTATGGCTACACCTTC.

DNA of the CDR3: TGTGCCAGCAGTTTGCCGGGACGGTTCTACGAGCAGTACTTC. This translates into CASSLPGRFYEQYF. V is TRBV28 and J is TRBJ2-7; D may correspond to TRBD1 or TRBD2 (5 bases each). CDR1 is MDHEN, CDR2 SYDVKM, per germline. The V and J ends lost 3 bases and 3 bases respectively, with 12 bases between them. The CDR3 sequence is 14 residues long.

The chain uses TRBV5-6 and TRBJ1-4, with TRBD1 matching over 10 bases. CDR3 length: 15 residues. Germline CDR1 SGHDT, CDR2 YYEEEE. Trimming removed 5 bases from V and 8 bases from J; junction bases left unmatched: 9. The CDR3 DNA reads as TGTGCCAGCAGTCATCCGGGACAGGGGAGCGAAAAACTGTTTTTT. Residues: CASSHPGQGSEKLFF.

This clone has only one observation. The V gene is TRBV6-2 or TRBV6-3, the J gene TRBJ1-1; unclear D gene. V lost 5 bases and J 1 base, leaving 8 bases between the germline ends. Germline CDR1 reads MNHEY; CDR2 reads SVGEGT. The length of the CDR3 is 13 residues. CDR3 coding DNA: TGTGCCAGCAGTACCTGGAAGAACACTGAAGCTTTCTTT. Translated: CASSTWKNTEAFF.